The clone carrying this T cell receptor beta chain has just one count. These data belong to a study of T cell responses to AZD1222 COVID-19 vaccine. Study summary: Analysis merged second doses at about 4 or about 12 weeks.

The CDR3 spans 16 residues. Germline assignment: CDR1 SGHDT and CDR2 YYEEEE. Germline trimming cut 1 base from V and 5 bases from J; bases unmatched to any gene: 11. Measured with immunoSEQ multiplex PCR; TCRdb has only the in-frame clones, and not every one. The profile shows roughly 120,000 clones, 80% to 90% of them singletons. V and J are TRBV5-6 and TRBJ2-5, with 7 nucleotides matching TRBD2. The sequencing here drew on peripheral blood, taken on day 0 of AZD1222 vaccination. The receptor's source is an adult in good health. CDR3 sequence (DNA): TGTGCCAGCAGCTTGTACTCGGGGGGAGCGGTGGAGACCCAGTACTTC. Encoded protein: CASSLYSGGAVETQYF.